The 25 T cell receptor beta chains given below trace back to one sample, sequenced in a study of CD8+ T cells in alopecia areata. Investigators isolated RNA and reverse transcribed it into cDNA to act as the sequencing template. Assay: immunoSEQ multiplex PCR; the TCRdb copy retains only in-frame clones and omits some. The table has tens of thousands of clones, around 59% seen once; the top ten hold 30% to 50%. Material: NKG2D-high CD8+ T cells sorted from blood. The receptors were gathered from a human donor with alopecia areata.

V usage is TRBV30 and J usage is TRBJ2-1; D could derive from TRBD1 or TRBD2 (5 bases each). CDR1 and CDR2 (germline): GTSNPN, SVGIG (reference sequence). Trimming shortened V by 1 base and J by 4 bases, and 20 bases separated the two germline ends. This CDR3 spans 17 amino acids. The CDR3 sequence: CAWSGGVGAEGYNEQFF. In DNA form, the CDR3 reads TGTGCCTGGAGTGGAGGGGTCGGGGCGGAAGGGTACAATGAGCAGTTCTTC.

Only a few counts were recorded for this clone. CDR3 sequence (DNA): TGTGCCAGCAGCTCCACCGGGACTCCGTACTTC. Its protein is CASSSTGTPYF. The chain employs TRBV7-9 and TRBJ2-5; D is perhaps TRBD2 (6 bases). The CDR3 spans 11 residues. Trimming removed 4 bases from V and 13 bases from J, with 13 bases in between. Per germline, CDR1 SEHNR and CDR2 FQNEAQ (reference sequence).

On this clone itself: Distinct nucleotide sequences in the sample also encode this CDR3. This chain's CDR3 is CSVRFTATPDGYTF. The CDR3 DNA reads TGCAGCGTTCGCTTCACAGCGACTCCAGATGGCTACACCTTC. The chain couples TRBV29-1 to TRBJ1-2; D unclear. The V end lost 5 bases, the J end lost 6 bases, and 19 bases lay between the germline ends. The germline V gene has CDR1 SQVTM and CDR2 ANQGSEA. The CDR3 is 14 residues long.

There are a few counts of this clone. The V call is TRBV28, the J call TRBJ2-7; D is perhaps TRBD2 (6 bases). Germline lookup yields CDR1 MDHEN and CDR2 SYDVKM. The V end was cut by 6 bases, the J end by 6 bases, with 12 bases between. The CDR3 spans 12 residues. The chain's CDR3 is CASRDRRGEQYF. The CDR3 nucleotides read TGTGCCAGCAGGGACCGGAGGGGCGAGCAGTACTTC.

This clone was detected a few times. This chain joins TRBV19 and TRBJ1-2; possible D gene TRBD1, 6 bases. Germline V gene data show CDR1 as LNHDA and CDR2 as SQIVND (reference sequence). V dropped 5 bases and J dropped 4 bases, with 20 bases sitting between them. The length of the CDR3 is 16 residues. CDR3 protein: CASSPWHGQTGYGYTF. In nucleotides, the CDR3 is TGTGCCAGTAGTCCTTGGCACGGACAGACGGGCTATGGCTACACCTTC.

This clone has only a few counts. V and J are TRBV10-3 and TRBJ2-1; the D gene is possibly TRBD1 (6 bases). CDR1 is ENHRY, CDR2 SYGVKD, per germline. Deletions cut 6 bases from V and 7 bases from J, with 10 bases between. The CDR3 extends over 12 amino acids. CDR3 sequence (DNA): TGTGCCATCAGGGACAGTATTAATGAGCAGTTCTTC. Amino acids: CAIRDSINEQFF.

The rearrangement joins TRBV12-5 to TRBJ2-1; perhaps D is TRBD1 or TRBD2 (5 bases each). The germline gives CDR1 LGHNT, CDR2 FRNRAP. This CDR3 contains 17 residues. V lost 2 bases and J 4 bases, leaving 18 bases between the germline ends. This CDR3 is CASGLPQPGPPYNEQFF. Written as DNA, the CDR3 is TGTGCTAGTGGTTTGCCACAACCGGGACCCCCTTACAATGAGCAGTTCTTC.

A few counts support this clone. This chain connects TRBV4-3 to TRBJ2-7; D could derive from TRBD1 or TRBD2 (5 bases each). Between the trimmed V and J ends, which lost 2 bases and 1 base, there was a span of 15 bases. The CDR3 length is 16 residues. Germline CDR1 reads LGHNA; CDR2 reads YSLEER. For the CDR3, the DNA is TGCGCCAGCAGCCAATTCCGGGACGGGTATTCCTACGAGCAGTACTTC. This translates into CASSQFRDGYSYEQYF.

The chain couples TRBV7-9 to TRBJ2-1; maybe TRBD2 (6 bases). Trimming stripped 1 base from V and 5 bases from J, with 9 bases between. The germline gives CDR1 SEHNR, CDR2 FQNEAQ (reference sequence). The CDR3 has 14 residues. CDR3 in amino acids: CASSLGTTHNEQFF. Written as DNA, the CDR3 is TGTGCCAGCAGCTTAGGGACTACCCACAATGAGCAGTTCTTC.

The rearrangement uses TRBV19 and TRBJ2-1; D unresolved. CDR3 length equals 14 residues. Deletions cut 4 bases from V and 2 bases from J, with 9 bases between. Germline CDR1 is LNHDA and CDR2 is SQIVND (reference sequence). Here the CDR3 reads CASSTGLTYNEQFF. The CDR3 DNA reads TGTGCCAGTAGTACCGGGTTAACCTACAATGAGCAGTTCTTC. The whole variable domain, remainder taken from reference TRBV19 and TRBJ2-1, is DGGITQSPKYLFRKEGQNVTLSCEQNLNHDAMYWYRQDPGQGLRLIYYSQIVNDFQKGDIAEGYSVSREKKESFPLTVTSAQKNPTAFYLCASSTGLTYNEQFFGPGTRLTVL.

The chain combines TRBV7-9 with TRBJ2-2; 7 bases align to TRBD1. Germline assignment: CDR1 SEHNR and CDR2 FQNEAQ (reference sequence). Losses at the gene ends were 5 bases for V and 3 bases for J; bases not matched to a gene: 6. The CDR3 loop spans 15 amino acids. The chain's CDR3 is CASSARDSYTGELFF. The CDR3 nucleotides read TGTGCCAGCAGCGCTCGGGACAGCTACACCGGGGAGCTGTTTTTT.

The chain couples TRBV29-1 to TRBJ1-1, with 7 bases identical to TRBD1. The length of the CDR3 is 12 residues. The V segment lost 7 bases and the J segment 5 bases; nucleotides outside the gene matches: 7. Germline V gene lookup returns CDR1 SQVTM and CDR2 ANQGSEA. CDR3 DNA: TGCAGCGCCGACCCACAGGGGACTGAAGCTTTCTTT. This encodes CSADPQGTEAFF.

This clone was counted only a few times. V is TRBV6-1 and J is TRBJ2-7; no firm D call. The CDR3 spans 13 residues. Germline loops: CDR1 MNHNS, CDR2 SASEGT. The ends were cut back, 2 bases at V and 3 bases at J, with 8 bases in the middle. The CDR3 loop is CASSESPGYEQYF. DNA of the CDR3: TGTGCCAGCAGTGAATCGCCAGGCTACGAGCAGTACTTC.

The CDR3 sequence is CASSLGANTEAFF. Here the CDR3 DNA reads TGTGCCAGCAGCTTAGGCGCGAACACTGAAGCTTTCTTT. This rearrangement joins TRBV7-9 to TRBJ1-1; D gene ambiguous. This CDR3 comprises 13 residues. V was clipped by 1 base and J by 1 base, with 4 bases between them. Per germline, CDR1 SEHNR and CDR2 FQNEAQ (reference sequence).

This chain joins TRBV7-8 and TRBJ2-7; 9 bases map to TRBD2. CDR3 size: 14 residues. Losses at the gene ends were 2 bases for V and 5 bases for J; bases not matched to a gene: 4. Germline CDR1 SGHVS, CDR2 FQNEAQ. The CDR3 spells CASSLQASGNEQYF. The CDR3 DNA follows: TGTGCCAGCAGCTTACAGGCTAGCGGGAACGAGCAGTACTTC.

This clone appeared once. The rearrangement joins TRBV4-1 to TRBJ2-7; a weak D match, TRBD1 (6 bases). Deletions cut 0 bases from V and 1 base from J, with 10 bases between. The germline V gene has CDR1 MGHRA and CDR2 YSYEKL. This CDR3 has 15 amino acids. CDR3 in amino acids: CASSQDWQGSYEQYF. The CDR3 DNA reads TGCGCCAGCAGCCAAGATTGGCAGGGGTCCTACGAGCAGTACTTC.

The sample holds a few counts of this clone. The gene calls are TRBV29-1 and TRBJ2-2; TRBD2 matches at 14 bases. Germline V gives CDR1 SQVTM, CDR2 ANQGSEA. V lost 1 base, J lost 8 bases, and 12 bases stayed unmatched. This CDR3 has 18 residues. The CDR3 nucleotides are TGCAGCGTTGAAGTCCTCCCCGGGACTAGCGGGAGAAGGGGGGAGCTGTTTTTT. Translation gives CSVEVLPGTSGRRGELFF.

The chain recombines TRBV25-1 with TRBJ2-7, with TRBD2 identical over 7 bases. CDR3 length: 14 amino acids. Germline loops: CDR1 MGHDK, CDR2 SYGVNS. Unmatched junction bases numbered 6, after V lost 5 bases and J lost 2 bases. CDR3: CASSTPGGAYEQYF. For the CDR3, the DNA is TGTGCCAGCAGTACCCCGGGGGGTGCCTACGAGCAGTACTTC.

The rearrangement uses TRBV4-1 and TRBJ2-3; D is ambiguous. Germline assignment: CDR1 MGHRA and CDR2 YSYEKL. The CDR3 sequence is 15 residues long. V was pared by 0 bases and J by 3 bases, with 10 bases between. The CDR3 DNA sequence: TGCGCCAGCAGCCAAGAGGCAAGGCTTACAGATACGCAGTATTTT. This translates into CASSQEARLTDTQYF.

The V call is TRBV9, the J call TRBJ2-1; D is uncertain. The CDR3 has 16 amino acids. V gave up 1 base and J gave up 0 bases, with 11 bases separating them. The germline V gene encodes CDR1 SGDLS and CDR2 YYNGEE. CDR3 sequence reads: CASSVSVATSYNEQFF. Written as DNA, the CDR3 is TGTGCCAGCAGCGTATCGGTAGCAACCTCCTACAATGAGCAGTTCTTC.

CDR3 bases: TGTGCCAGCAGTTTAGTCGGCGGTACGGGAAATGAAAAACTGTTTTTT. Encoded protein: CASSLVGGTGNEKLFF. The chain is built from TRBV28 and TRBJ1-4; D gene unclear. The germline gives CDR1 MDHEN, CDR2 SYDVKM. This CDR3 contains 16 residues. Deletions cut 2 bases from V and 5 bases from J, with 15 bases between.

This chain uses TRBV7-9 with TRBJ2-1; D is possibly TRBD2 (7 bases). Trimming stripped 2 bases from V and 7 bases from J, with 15 bases between. CDR1 SEHNR and CDR2 FQNEAQ come from the germline V gene (reference sequence). The CDR3 contains 15 residues. CDR3 sequence (DNA): TGTGCCAGCAGCTTATCTGAGGGGGGGCGGAATGAGCAGTTCTTC. Protein sequence: CASSLSEGGRNEQFF.

The chain couples TRBV19 to TRBJ2-2; D unclear. The CDR3 loop spans 12 amino acids. V was shortened by 10 bases and J by 8 bases, with 14 bases between the two germline ends. Germline V gives CDR1 LNHDA, CDR2 SQIVND (reference sequence). The CDR3 sequence is CAIESEAGELFF. In DNA, the CDR3 is TGTGCCATTGAGTCCGAAGCAGGGGAGCTGTTTTTT.

The V and J genes are TRBV4-1 and TRBJ2-1; D is undetermined. There are 17 residues in the CDR3. The V end lost 0 bases, the J end lost 3 bases, and 15 bases lay between the germline ends. Looked up from germline, CDR1 is MGHRA and CDR2 is YSYEKL. The CDR3 sequence is CASSQEPKGSYYNEQFF. The CDR3 region has the DNA TGCGCCAGCAGCCAAGAGCCTAAGGGTTCCTACTACAATGAGCAGTTCTTC.

This clone came up once. This sequence joins TRBV7-6 and TRBJ2-2; D is undetermined. This CDR3 has 11 residues. V was pared by 6 bases and J by 7 bases, with 6 bases between. Per the germline V gene, CDR1 is SGHVS and CDR2 is FNYEAQ. As DNA, the CDR3 is TGTGCCAGCAGTCCCGGCGGGGAGCTGTTTTTT. Translating it yields CASSPGGELFF.